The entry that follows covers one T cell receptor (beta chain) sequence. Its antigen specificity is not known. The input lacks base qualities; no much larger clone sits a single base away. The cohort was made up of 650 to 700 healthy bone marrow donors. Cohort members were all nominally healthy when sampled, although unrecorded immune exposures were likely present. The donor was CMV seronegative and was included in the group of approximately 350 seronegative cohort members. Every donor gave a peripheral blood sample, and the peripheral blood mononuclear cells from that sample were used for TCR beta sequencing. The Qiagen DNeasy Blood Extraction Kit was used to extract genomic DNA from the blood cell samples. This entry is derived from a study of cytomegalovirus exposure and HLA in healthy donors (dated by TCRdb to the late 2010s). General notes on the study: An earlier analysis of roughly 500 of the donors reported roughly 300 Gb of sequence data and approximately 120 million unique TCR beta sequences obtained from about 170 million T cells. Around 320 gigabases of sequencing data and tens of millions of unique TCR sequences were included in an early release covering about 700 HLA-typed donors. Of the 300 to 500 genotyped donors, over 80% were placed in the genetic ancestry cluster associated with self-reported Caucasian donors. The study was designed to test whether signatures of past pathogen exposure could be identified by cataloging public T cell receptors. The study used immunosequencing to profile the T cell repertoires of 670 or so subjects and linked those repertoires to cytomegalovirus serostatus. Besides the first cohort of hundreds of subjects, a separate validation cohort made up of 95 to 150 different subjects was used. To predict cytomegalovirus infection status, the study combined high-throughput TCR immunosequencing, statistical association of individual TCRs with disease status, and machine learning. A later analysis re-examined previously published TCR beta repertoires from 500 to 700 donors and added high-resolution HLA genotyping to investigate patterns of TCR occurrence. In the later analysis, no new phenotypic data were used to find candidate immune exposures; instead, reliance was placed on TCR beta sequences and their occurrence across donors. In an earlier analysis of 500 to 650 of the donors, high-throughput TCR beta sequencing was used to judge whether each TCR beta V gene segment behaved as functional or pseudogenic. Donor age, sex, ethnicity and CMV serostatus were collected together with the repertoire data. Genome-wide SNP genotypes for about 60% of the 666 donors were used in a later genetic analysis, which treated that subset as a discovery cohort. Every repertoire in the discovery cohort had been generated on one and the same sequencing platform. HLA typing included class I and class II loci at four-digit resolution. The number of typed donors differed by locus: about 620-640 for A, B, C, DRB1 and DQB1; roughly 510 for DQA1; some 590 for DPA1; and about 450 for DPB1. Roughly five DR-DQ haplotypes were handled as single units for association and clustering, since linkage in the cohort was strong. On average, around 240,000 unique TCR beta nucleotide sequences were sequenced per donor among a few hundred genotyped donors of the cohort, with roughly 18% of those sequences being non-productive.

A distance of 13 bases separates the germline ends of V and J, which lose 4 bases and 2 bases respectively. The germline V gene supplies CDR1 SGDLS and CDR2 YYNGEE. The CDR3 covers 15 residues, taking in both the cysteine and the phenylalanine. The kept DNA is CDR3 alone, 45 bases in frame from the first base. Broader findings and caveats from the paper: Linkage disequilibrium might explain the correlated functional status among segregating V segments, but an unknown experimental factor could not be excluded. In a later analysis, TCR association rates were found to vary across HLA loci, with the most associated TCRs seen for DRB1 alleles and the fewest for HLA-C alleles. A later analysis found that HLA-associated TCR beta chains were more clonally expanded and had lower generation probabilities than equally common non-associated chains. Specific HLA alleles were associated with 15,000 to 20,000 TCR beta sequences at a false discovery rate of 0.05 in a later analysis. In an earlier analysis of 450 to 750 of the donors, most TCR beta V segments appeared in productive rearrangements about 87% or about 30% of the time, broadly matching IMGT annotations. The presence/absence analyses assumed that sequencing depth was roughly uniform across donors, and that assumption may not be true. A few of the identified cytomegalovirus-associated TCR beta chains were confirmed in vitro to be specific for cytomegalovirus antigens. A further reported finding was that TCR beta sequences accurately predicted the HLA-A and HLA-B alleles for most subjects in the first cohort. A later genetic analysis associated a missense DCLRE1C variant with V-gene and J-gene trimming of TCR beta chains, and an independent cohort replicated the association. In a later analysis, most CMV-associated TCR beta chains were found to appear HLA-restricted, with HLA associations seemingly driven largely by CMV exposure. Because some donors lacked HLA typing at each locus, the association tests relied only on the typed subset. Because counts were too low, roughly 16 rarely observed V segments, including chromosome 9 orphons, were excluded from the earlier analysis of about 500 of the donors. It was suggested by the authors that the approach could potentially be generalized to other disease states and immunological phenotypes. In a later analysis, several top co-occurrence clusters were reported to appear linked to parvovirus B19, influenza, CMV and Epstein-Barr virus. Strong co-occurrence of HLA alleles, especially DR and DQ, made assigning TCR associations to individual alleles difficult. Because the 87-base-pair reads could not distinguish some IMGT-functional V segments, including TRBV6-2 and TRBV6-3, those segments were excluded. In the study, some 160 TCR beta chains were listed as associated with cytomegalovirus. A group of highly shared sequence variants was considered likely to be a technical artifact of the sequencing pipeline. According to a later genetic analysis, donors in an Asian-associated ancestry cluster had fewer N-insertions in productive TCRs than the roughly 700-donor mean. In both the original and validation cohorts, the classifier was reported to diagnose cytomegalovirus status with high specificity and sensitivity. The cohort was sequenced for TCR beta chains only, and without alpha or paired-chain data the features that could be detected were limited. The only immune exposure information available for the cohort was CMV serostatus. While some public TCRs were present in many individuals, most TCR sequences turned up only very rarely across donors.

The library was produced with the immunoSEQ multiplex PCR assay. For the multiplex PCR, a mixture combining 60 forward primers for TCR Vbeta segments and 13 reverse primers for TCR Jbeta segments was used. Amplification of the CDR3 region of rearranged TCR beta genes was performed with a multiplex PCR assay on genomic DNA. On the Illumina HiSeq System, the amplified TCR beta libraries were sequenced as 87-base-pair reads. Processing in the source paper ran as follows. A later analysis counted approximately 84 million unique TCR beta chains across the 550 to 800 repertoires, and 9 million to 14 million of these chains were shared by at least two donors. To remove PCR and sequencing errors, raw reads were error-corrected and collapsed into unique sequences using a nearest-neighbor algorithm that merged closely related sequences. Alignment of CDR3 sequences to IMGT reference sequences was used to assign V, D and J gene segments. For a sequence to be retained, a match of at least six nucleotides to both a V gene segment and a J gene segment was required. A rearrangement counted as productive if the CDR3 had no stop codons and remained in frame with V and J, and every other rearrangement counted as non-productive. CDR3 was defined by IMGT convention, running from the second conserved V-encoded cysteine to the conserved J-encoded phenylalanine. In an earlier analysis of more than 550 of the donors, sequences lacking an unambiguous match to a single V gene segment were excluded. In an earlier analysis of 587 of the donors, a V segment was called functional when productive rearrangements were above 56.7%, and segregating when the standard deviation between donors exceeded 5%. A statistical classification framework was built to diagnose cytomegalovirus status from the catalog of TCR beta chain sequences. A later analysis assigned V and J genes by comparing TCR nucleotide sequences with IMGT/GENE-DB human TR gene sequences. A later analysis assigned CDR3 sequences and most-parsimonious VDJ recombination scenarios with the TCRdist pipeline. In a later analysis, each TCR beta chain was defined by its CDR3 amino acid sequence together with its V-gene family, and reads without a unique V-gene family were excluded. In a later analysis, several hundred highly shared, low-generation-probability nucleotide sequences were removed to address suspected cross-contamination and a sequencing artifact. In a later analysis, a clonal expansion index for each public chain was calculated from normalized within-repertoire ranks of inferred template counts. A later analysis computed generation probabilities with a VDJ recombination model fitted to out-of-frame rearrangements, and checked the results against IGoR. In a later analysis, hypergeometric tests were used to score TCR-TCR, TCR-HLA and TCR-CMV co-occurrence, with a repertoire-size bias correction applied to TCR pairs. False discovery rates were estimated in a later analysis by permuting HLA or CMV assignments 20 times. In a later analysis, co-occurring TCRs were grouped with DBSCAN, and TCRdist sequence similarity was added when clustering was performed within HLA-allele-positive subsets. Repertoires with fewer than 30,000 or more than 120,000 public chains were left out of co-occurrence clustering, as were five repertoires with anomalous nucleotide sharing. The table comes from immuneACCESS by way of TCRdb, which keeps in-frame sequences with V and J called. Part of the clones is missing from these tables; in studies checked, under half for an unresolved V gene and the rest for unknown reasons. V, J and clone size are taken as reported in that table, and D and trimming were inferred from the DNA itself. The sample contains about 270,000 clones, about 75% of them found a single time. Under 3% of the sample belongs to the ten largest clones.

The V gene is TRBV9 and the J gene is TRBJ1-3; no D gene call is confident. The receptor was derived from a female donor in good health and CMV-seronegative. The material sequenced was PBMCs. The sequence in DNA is TGTGCCAGCAGCCCTCACGGTTCGCCTGGAAACACCATATATTTT. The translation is CASSPHGSPGNTIYF.